This TCR beta chain stems from a study of PD-L1 blockade in urothelial cancer. Spike-ins of synthetic TCR analog templates went into each PCR. Measured with immunoSEQ multiplex PCR; TCRdb has only the in-frame clones, and not every one. Of about 130,000 clones listed, about 81% are singletons. The CDR3 consists of 14 residues. Germline V gives CDR1 KGHSH, CDR2 LQKENI. Trimming stripped 3 bases from V and 7 bases from J, with 15 bases between. Indicated time point: pretreatment peripheral blood. Between 1 and 8 samples, pretreatment and on-treatment, were given by each patient. This TCR came from a man aged 50 to 59 with urothelial cancer. The specimen comprised PBMCs, sampled around atezolizumab (anti-PD-L1) treatment. This rearrangement joins TRBV18 to TRBJ1-2, with D possibly being TRBD1 (5 bases). The CDR3 reads CASSPYTGQGGYTF. In nucleotides, the CDR3 is TGTGCCAGCTCACCCTACACAGGTCAAGGTGGCTACACCTTC.